The clone carrying this T cell receptor beta chain was seen a handful of times. The data were taken from a study of identical twins. The CDR3 has 15 amino acids. Germline V gives CDR1 SQVTM, CDR2 ANQGSEA. V shed 4 bases and J 7 bases; nucleotides not matched to a gene: 10. TCRdb ran MiXCR on the 5' RACE reads and lists one entry per CDR3 protein. The sample lists roughly 720,000 distinct CDR3 sequences, roughly 18% occurring once. These same records also appear under a second study, on T cells expressing NK-cell markers. According to that study: The use of an anti-gamma-delta TCR antibody, which was added in several experiments, restricted sorting to T cells expressing alpha-beta TCR. In a few donors, these clonotypes also led the CD3+CD56-NKG2C+ fraction.

The chain has TRBV29-1 and TRBJ2-1; the match to TRBD2 covers 10 bases. The TCR sequence derives from a woman in her late teens or twenties in good health. Sequencing was carried out using PBMCs. The CDR3 region is CSVVPASGSRNEQFF. Written as DNA, the CDR3 is TGCAGCGTTGTCCCTGCTAGCGGGAGTAGAAATGAGCAGTTCTTC.